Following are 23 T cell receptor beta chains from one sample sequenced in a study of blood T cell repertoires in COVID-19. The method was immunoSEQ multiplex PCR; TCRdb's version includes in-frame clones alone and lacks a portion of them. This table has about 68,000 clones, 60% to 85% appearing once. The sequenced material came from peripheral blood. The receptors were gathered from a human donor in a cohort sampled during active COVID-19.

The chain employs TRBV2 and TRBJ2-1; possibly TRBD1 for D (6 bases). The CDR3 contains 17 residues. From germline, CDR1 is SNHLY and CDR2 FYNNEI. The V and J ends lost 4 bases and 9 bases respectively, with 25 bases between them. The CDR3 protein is CASSASLGRGPLGEQFF. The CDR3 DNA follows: TGTGCCAGCAGTGCTTCTCTGGGCAGGGGACCCCTCGGTGAGCAGTTCTTC.

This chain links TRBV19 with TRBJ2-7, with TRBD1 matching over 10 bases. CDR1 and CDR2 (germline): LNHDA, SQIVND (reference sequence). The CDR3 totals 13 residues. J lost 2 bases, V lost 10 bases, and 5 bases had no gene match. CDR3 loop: CATLGQGAYEQYF. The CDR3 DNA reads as TGTGCCACCTTAGGACAGGGGGCCTACGAGCAGTACTTC.

DNA of the CDR3: TGCAGCGTTGAAGTGGGCGGGAGAACCCACGAGCAGTACTTC. Amino acid sequence: CSVEVGGRTHEQYF. The V call is TRBV29-1, the J call TRBJ2-7; 7 bases are shared with TRBD2. V lost 1 base to trimming and J lost 5 bases; unmatched junction nucleotides: 8. Germline V gene sequence: CDR1 SQVTM, CDR2 ANQGSEA. The CDR3 extends over 14 amino acids.

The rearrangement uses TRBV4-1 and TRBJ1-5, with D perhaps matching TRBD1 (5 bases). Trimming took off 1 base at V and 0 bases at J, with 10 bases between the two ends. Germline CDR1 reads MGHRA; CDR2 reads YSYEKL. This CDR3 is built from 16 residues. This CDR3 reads CASSQVGGGSNQPQHF. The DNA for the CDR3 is TGCGCCAGCAGCCAAGTTGGGGGGGGTAGCAATCAGCCCCAGCATTTT.

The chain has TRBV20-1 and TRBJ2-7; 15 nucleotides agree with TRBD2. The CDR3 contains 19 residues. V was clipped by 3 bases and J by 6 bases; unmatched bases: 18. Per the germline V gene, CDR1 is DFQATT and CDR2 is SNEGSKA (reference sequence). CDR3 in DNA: TGCAGTGCTAGTGCCTTGCTTGGACTAGCGGGAGGGATGAAGCTCGAGCAGTACTTC. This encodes CSASALLGLAGGMKLEQYF.

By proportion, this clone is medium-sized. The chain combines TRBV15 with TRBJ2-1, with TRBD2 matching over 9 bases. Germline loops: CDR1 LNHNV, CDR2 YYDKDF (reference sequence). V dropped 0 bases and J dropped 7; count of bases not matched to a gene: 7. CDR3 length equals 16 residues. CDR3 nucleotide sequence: TGTGCCACCAGCAGAGATGATCTCCTAGCGGGAAATGAGCAGTTCTTC. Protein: CATSRDDLLAGNEQFF.

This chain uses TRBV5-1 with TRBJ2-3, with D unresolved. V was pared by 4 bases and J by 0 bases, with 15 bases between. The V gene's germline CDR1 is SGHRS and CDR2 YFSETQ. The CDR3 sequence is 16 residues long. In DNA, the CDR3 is TGCGCCAGCAGCCTCCAACTAAGCCCTAGCACAGATACGCAGTATTTT. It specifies CASSLQLSPSTDTQYF.

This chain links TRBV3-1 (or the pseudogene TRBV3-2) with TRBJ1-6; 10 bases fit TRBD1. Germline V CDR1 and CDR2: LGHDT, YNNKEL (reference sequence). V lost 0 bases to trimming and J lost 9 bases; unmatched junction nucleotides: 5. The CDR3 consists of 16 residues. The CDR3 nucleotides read TGTGCCAGCAGCCAAGATCATGGGGACAGGGGTTCACCCCTCCACTTT. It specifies CASSQDHGDRGSPLHF.

The CDR3 is CASSQDLTSGLLQETQYF. Here the CDR3 DNA reads TGTGCCAGCAGCCAAGATTTGACTAGCGGGCTACTCCAAGAGACCCAGTACTTC. This rearrangement joins TRBV4-2 to TRBJ2-5, with TRBD2 identical over 10 bases. The CDR3 extends over 18 amino acids. Germline V lookup: CDR1 LGHNA, CDR2 YNFKEQ. V dropped 0 bases and J dropped 1; count of bases not matched to a gene: 8.

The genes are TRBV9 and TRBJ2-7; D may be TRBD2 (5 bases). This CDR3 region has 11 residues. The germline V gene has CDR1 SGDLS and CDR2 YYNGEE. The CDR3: CATATDCEQYF. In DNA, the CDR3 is TGTGCAACCGCCACGGACTGCGAGCAGTACTTC. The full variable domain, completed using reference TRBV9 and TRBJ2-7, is DSGVTQTPKHLITATGQRVTLRCSPRSGDLSVYWYQQSLDQGLQFLIQYYNGEERAKGNILERFSAQQFPDLHSELNLSSLELGDSALYFCATATDCEQYFGPGTRLTVT.

Written as DNA, the CDR3 is TGTGCCAGCAGTGAACCGGGGGGAATGCAGTATTTT. Its translation is CASSEPGGMQYF. The rearrangement uses TRBV2 and TRBJ2-3, with 7 positions matching TRBD2. CDR3 length: 12 residues. Trimming removed 2 bases from V and 11 bases from J; junction bases left unmatched: 4. Germline values: CDR1 SNHLY, CDR2 FYNNEI.

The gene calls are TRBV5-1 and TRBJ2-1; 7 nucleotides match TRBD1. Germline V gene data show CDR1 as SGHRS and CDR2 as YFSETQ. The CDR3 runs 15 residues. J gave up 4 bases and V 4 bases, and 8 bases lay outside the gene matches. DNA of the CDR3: TGCGCCAGCAGCCTCCGACAGGGTCGGTACAATGAGCAGTTCTTC. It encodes CASSLRQGRYNEQFF.

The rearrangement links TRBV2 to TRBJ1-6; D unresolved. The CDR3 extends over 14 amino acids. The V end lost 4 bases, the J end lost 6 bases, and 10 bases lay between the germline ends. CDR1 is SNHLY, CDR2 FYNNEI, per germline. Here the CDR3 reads CASSGGDGNSPLHF. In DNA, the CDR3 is TGTGCCAGCAGTGGGGGAGATGGTAATTCACCCCTCCACTTT.

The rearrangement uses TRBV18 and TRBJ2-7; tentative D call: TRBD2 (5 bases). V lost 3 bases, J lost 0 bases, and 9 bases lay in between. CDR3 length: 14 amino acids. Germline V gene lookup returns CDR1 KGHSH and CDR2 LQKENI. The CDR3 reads CASSPDYSSYEQYF. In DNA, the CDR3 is TGTGCCAGCTCACCTGACTATTCCTCCTACGAGCAGTACTTC.

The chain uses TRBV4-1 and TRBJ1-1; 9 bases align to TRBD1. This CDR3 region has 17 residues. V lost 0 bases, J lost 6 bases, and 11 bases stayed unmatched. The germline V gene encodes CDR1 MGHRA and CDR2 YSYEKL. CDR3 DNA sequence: TGCGCCAGCAGCCAAGATCGGGACAGGGCCAGGTCTGCTGAAGCTTTCTTT. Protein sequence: CASSQDRDRARSAEAFF.

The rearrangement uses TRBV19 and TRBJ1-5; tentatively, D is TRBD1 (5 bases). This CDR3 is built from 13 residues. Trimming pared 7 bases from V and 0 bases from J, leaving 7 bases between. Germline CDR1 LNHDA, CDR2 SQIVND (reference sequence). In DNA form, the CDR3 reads TGTGCCAGTAACAGGAATAGCAATCAGCCCCAGCATTTT. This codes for CASNRNSNQPQHF.

This chain's CDR3 is CAWSGPPEAFF. CDR3 in DNA: TGTGCCTGGAGTGGGCCGCCTGAAGCTTTCTTT. The chain is built from TRBV30 and TRBJ1-1; D is unresolved. The CDR3 has 11 residues. CDR1 is GTSNPN, CDR2 SVGIG, per germline (reference sequence). V was shortened by 1 base and J by 6 bases, with 6 bases between the two germline ends.

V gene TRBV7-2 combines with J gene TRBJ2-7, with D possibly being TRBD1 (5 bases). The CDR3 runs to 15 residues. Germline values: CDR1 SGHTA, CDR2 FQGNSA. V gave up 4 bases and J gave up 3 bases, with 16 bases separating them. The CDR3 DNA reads TGTGCCAGCAGCTCCTCCAGCAGGGTGGGCTACGAGCAGTACTTC. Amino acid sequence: CASSSSSRVGYEQYF.

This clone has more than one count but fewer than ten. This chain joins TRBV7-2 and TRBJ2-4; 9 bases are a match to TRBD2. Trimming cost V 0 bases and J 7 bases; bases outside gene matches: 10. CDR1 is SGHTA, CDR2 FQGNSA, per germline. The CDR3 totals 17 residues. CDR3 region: CASSLALGNSGGNIQYF. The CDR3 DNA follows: TGTGCCAGCAGCTTAGCGCTGGGTAATAGCGGGGGCAACATTCAGTACTTC.

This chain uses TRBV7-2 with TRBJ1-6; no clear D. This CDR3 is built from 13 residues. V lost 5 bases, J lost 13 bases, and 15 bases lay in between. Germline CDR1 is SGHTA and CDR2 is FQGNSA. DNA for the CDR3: TGTGCCAGCAGCCCCAGTGGTGTATGGCCCCTCCACTTT. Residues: CASSPSGVWPLHF.

The CDR3 DNA is TGTGCCAGCAGTGAAGAGCGGGAGCTCTACGAGCAGTACTTC. Its protein is CASSEERELYEQYF. This rearrangement joins TRBV6-1 to TRBJ2-7; the match to TRBD2 covers 8 bases. The CDR3 covers 14 residues. Germline V CDR1 and CDR2: MNHNS, SASEGT. J lost 3 bases, V lost 1 base, and 2 bases had no gene match.

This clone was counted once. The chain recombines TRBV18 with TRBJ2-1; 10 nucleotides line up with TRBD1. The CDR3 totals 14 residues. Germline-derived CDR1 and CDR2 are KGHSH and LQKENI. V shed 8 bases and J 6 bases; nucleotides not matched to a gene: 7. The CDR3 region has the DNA TGTGCCAGCGGACCCGGGACAGGGGTCAATGAGCAGTTCTTC. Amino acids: CASGPGTGVNEQFF. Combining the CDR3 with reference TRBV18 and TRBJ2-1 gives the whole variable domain NAGVMQNPRHLVRRRGQEARLRCSPMKGHSHVYWYRQLPEEGLKFMVYLQKENIIDESGMPKERFSAEFPKEGPSILRIQQVVRGDSAAYFCASGPGTGVNEQFFGPGTRLTVL.

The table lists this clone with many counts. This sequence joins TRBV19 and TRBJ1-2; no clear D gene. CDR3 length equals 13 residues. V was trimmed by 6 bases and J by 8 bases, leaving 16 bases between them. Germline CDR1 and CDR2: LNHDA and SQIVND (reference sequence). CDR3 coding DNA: TGTGCCAGTAGAGTCCGGGTCCAGAGCGGCTACACCTTC. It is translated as CASRVRVQSGYTF.